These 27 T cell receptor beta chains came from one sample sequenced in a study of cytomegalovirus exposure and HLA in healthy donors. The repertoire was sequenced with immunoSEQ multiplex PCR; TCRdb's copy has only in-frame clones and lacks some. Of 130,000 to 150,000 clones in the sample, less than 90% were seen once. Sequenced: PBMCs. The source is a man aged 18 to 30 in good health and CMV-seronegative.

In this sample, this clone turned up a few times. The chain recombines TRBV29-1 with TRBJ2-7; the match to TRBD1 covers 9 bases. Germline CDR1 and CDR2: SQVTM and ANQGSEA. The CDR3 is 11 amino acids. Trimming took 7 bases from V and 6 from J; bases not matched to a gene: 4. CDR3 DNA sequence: TGCAGCGCCTGGACAGGGGCCGAGCAGTACTTC. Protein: CSAWTGAEQYF.

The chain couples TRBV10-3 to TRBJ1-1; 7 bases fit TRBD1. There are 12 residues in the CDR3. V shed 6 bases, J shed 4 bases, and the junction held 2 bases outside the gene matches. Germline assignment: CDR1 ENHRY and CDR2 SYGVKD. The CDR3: CAIRPGGTEAFF. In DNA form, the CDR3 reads TGTGCCATCAGGCCAGGGGGCACTGAAGCTTTCTTT.

The DNA for the CDR3 is TGTGCCAGTAGTAACAGGGGGCCGAGGACCTACGAGCAGTACTTC. Its protein is CASSNRGPRTYEQYF. The chain joins TRBV19 to TRBJ2-7, with 9 bases fitting TRBD1. With 4 bases clipped from V and 2 bases from J, the junction kept 6 bases outside the gene matches. This CDR3 comprises 15 residues. Looked up from germline, CDR1 is LNHDA and CDR2 is SQIVND (reference sequence).

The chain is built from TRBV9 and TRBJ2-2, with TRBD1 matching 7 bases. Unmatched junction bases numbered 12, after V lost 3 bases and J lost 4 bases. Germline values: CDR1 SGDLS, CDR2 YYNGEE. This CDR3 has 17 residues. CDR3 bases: TGTGCCAGCAGCGCAACCTCAGGGGGAGTGGTCACCGGGGAGCTGTTTTTT. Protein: CASSATSGGVVTGELFF.

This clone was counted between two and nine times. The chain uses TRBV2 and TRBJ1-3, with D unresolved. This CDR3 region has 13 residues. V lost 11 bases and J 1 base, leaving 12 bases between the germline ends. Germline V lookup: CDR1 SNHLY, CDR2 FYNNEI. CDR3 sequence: CASSGISGNTIYF. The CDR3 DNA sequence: TGTGCCTCCTCGGGTATTTCTGGAAACACCATATATTTT. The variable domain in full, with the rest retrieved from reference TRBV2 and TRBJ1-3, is EPEVTQTPSHQVTQMGQEVILRCVPISNHLYFYWYRQILGQKVEFLVSFYNNEISEKSEIFDDQFSVERPDGSNFTLKIRSTKLEDSAMYFCASSGISGNTIYFGEGSWLTVV.

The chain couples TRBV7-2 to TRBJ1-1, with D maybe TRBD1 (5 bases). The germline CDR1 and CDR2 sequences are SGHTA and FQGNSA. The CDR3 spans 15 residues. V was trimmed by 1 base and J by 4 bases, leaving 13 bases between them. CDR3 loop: CASSLGAGIATEAFF. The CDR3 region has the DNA TGTGCCAGCAGCTTAGGGGCAGGGATCGCCACTGAAGCTTTCTTT.

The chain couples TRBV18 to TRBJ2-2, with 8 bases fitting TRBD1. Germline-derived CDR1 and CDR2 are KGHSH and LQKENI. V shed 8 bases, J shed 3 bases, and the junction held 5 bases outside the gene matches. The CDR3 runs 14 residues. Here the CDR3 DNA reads TGTGCCAGCCTGGACAGGGCGGACACCGGGGAGCTGTTTTTT. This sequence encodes CASLDRADTGELFF.

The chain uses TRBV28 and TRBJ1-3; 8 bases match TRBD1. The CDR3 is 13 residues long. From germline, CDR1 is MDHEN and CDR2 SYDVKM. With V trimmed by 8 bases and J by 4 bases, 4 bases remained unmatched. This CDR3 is CASDRGSGNTIYF. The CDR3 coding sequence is TGTGCCAGCGACAGGGGCTCAGGAAACACCATATATTTT.

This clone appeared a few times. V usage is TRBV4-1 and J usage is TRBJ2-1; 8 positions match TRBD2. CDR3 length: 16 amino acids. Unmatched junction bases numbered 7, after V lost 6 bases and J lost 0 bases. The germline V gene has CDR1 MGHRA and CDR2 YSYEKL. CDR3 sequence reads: CASSLRGASSYNEQFF. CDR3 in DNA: TGCGCCAGCAGTCTGCGGGGGGCTAGCTCCTACAATGAGCAGTTCTTC.

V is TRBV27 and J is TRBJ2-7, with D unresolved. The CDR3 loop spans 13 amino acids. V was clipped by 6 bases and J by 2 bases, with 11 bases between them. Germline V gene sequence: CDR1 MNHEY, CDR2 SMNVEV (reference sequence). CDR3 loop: CASRTSSAYEQYF. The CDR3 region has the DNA TGTGCCAGCAGGACGTCGAGCGCCTACGAGCAGTACTTC.

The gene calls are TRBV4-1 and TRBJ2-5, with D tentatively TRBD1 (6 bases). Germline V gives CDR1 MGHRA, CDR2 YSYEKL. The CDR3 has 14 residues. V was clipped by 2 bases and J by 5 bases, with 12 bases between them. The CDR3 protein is CASSQQQGRETQYF. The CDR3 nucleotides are TGCGCCAGCAGCCAACAACAGGGTCGGGAGACCCAGTACTTC.

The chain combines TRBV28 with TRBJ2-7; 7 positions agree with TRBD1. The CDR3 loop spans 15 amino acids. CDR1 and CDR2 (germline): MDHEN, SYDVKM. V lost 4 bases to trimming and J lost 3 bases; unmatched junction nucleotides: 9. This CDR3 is CASSSAGTVNYEQYF. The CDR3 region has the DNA TGTGCCAGCAGTTCCGCCGGGACAGTAAACTACGAGCAGTACTTC.

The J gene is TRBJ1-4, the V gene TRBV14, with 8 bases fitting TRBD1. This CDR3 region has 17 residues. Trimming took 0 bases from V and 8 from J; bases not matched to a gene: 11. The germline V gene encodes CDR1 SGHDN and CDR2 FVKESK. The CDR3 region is CASSQDWRGTGGEKLFF. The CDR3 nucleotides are TGTGCCAGCAGCCAAGATTGGAGGGGGACAGGCGGCGAAAAACTGTTTTTT.

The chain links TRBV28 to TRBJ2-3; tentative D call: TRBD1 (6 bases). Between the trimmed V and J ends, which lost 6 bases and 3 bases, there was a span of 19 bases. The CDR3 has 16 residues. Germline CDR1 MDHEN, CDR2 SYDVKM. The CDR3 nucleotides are TGTGCCAGCAGGGAGTGGGATGGGGGCAAAACAGATACGCAGTATTTT. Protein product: CASREWDGGKTDTQYF.

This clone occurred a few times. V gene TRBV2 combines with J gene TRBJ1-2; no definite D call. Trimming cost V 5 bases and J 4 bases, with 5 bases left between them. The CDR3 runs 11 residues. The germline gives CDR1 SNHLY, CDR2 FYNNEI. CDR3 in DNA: TGTGCCAGCAGTTACAGCTATGGCTACACCTTC. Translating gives CASSYSYGYTF.

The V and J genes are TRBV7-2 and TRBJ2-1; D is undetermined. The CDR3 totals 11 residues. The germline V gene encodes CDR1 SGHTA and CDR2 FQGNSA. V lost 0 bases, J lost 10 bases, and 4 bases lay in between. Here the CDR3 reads CASSLAREQFF. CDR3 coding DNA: TGTGCCAGCAGCTTAGCTCGGGAGCAGTTCTTC.

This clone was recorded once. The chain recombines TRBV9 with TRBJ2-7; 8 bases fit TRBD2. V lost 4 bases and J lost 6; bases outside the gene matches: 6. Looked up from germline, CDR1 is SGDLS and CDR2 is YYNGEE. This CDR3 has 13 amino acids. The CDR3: CASSLTGGSEQYF. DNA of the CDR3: TGTGCCAGCAGCCTCACGGGGGGGAGCGAGCAGTACTTC.

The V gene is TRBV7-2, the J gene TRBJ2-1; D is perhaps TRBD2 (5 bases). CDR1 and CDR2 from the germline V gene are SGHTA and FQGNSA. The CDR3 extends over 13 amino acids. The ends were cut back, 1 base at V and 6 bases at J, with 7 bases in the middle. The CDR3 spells CASSLVEGNEQFF. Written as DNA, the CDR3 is TGTGCCAGCAGCTTAGTTGAGGGCAATGAGCAGTTCTTC.

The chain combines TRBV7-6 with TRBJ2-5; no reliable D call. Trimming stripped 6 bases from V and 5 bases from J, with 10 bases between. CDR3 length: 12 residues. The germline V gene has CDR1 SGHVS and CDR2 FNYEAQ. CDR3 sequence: CASSKPRETQYF. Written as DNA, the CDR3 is TGTGCCAGCAGTAAACCTAGGGAGACCCAGTACTTC.

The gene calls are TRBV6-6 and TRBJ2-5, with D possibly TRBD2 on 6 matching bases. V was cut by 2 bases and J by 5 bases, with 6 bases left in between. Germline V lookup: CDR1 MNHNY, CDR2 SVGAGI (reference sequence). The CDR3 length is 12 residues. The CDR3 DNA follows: TGTGCCAGCAGTTACGGGGGGGAGACCCAGTACTTC. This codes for CASSYGGETQYF.

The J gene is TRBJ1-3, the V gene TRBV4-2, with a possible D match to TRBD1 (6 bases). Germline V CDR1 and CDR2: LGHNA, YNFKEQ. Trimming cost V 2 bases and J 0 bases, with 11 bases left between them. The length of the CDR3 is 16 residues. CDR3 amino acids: CASSQSTGSSGNTIYF. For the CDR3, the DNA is TGTGCCAGCAGCCAATCAACAGGGAGCTCTGGAAACACCATATATTTT.

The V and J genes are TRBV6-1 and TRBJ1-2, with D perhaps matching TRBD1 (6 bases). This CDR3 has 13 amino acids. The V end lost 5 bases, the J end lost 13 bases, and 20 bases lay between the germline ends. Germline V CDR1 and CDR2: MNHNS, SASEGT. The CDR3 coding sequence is TGTGCCAGCAGTTCACACGGACAGCCTTCCGGCACCTTC. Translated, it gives CASSSHGQPSGTF.

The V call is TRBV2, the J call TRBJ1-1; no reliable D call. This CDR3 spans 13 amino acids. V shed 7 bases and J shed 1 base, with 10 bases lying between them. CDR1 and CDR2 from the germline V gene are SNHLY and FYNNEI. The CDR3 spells CASKSSWNTEAFF. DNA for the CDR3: TGTGCCAGCAAGTCTAGTTGGAACACTGAAGCTTTCTTT.

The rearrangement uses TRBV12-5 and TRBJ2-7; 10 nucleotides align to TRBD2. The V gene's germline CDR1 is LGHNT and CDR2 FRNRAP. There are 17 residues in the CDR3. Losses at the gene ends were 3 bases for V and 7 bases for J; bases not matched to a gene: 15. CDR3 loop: CASGLDKRPSGSGEQYF. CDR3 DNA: TGTGCTAGTGGTTTAGACAAAAGGCCTAGCGGGAGCGGTGAGCAGTACTTC.

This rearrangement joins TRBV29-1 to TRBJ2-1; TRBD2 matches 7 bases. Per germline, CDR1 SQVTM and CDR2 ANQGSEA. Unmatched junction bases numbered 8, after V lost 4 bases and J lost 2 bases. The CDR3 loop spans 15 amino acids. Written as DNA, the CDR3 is TGCAGCGTTGGGCGGGGGTCGGTTGCCTACAATGAGCAGTTCTTC. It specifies CSVGRGSVAYNEQFF.

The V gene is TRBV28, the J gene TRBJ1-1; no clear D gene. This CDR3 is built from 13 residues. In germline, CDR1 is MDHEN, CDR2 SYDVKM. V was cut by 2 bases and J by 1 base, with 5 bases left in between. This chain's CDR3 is CASSLQWNTEAFF. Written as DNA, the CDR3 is TGTGCCAGCAGTTTACAGTGGAACACTGAAGCTTTCTTT.

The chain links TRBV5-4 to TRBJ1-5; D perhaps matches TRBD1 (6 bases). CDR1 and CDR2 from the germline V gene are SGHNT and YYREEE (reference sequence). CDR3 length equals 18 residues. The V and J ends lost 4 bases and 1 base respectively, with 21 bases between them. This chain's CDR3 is CASSRPEYRDWSNQPQHF. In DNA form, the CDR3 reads TGTGCCAGCAGCCGACCCGAGTACAGGGATTGGAGCAATCAGCCCCAGCATTTT.